Given below is one T cell receptor (beta chain) in context. No antigen is known for it. The data are from a study of T-cell memory formation after mild COVID-19. Study-level findings and limits: Contracting clones localized mainly to CM and EM when CD4+ and mainly to EMRA when CD8+.

TCRdb fed the 5' RACE reads into MiXCR, producing one record per CDR3 protein. The top ten hold about 10% of the sample, which has around 200,000 distinct CDR3 sequences, more than 25% seen once. This TCR was sampled from an adult woman who had mild COVID-19 (a few samples of this study predate the infection). Cell type and time point are not known. The sample comprised PBMCs or a T cell subset sorted from them (not recorded which).

This chain's CDR3 is CASTLSGGLADTQYF. The CDR3 region has the DNA TGTGCCAGCACACTAAGCGGGGGGCTCGCCGATACGCAGTATTTT. The chain joins TRBV12-3 or TRBV12-4 to TRBJ2-3; 9 bases are shared with TRBD2. The V gene end was trimmed by 7 bases and the J gene end by 6 bases; junction bases not matched to a gene: 11. The CDR3 is made up of 15 amino acids.